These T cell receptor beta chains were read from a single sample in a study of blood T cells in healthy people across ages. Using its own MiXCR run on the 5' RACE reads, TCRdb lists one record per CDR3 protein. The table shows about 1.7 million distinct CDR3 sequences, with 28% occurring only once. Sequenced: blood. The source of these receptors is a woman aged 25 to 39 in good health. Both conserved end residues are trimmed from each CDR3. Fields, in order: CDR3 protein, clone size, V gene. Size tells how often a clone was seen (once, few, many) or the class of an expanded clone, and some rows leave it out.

CDR3aa: SLYNPGVQETQY; abundance: .; v_gene: TRBV20-1
CDR3aa: ASSLQGFGGEAF; abundance: few; v_gene: TRBV6-6
CDR3aa: ASSDSGRVDNEQF; abundance: few; v_gene: TRBV6-6
CDR3aa: AILDRDSLGEQF; abundance: few; v_gene: TRBV28
CDR3aa: ASSLRPGGYYNEQF; abundance: few; v_gene: TRBV5-1
CDR3aa: ASSIGQGHNEQF; abundance: many; v_gene: TRBV5-1
CDR3aa: ASSLGWGRTGELF; abundance: few; v_gene: TRBV27
CDR3aa: ATSRDPGTQETQY; abundance: .; v_gene: TRBV15
CDR3aa: ASSLAGTDYGYT; abundance: .; v_gene: TRBV5-1
CDR3aa: ASRESWGPYEQY; abundance: few; v_gene: TRBV10-2
CDR3aa: ASSPLRETHEQY; abundance: few; v_gene: TRBV7-8
CDR3aa: SGAGPDRLTYNEQF; abundance: many; v_gene: TRBV29-1
CDR3aa: ASSYDLRGTGELF; abundance: few; v_gene: TRBV7-9
CDR3aa: ASSLAPVPYEQY; abundance: few; v_gene: TRBV7-9
CDR3aa: AISEDTGREEEKLF; abundance: few; v_gene: TRBV10-3
CDR3aa: ASSTLAGARY; abundance: .; v_gene: TRBV7-2
CDR3aa: SASNKDRQWGEQF; abundance: few; v_gene: TRBV20-1
CDR3aa: AISESRTSGRNEQF; abundance: few; v_gene: TRBV10-3
CDR3aa: SARDMLVKQY; abundance: few; v_gene: TRBV20-1
CDR3aa: SARSPRDPNYGYT; abundance: .; v_gene: TRBV20-1
CDR3aa: ASSFSHNRDTQY; abundance: .; v_gene: TRBV27
CDR3aa: ASSLTKGADTQY; abundance: .; v_gene: TRBV5-5
CDR3aa: SARYVRNEQF; abundance: .; v_gene: TRBV20-1
CDR3aa: SAEATGQGSYEQY; abundance: many; v_gene: TRBV20-1
CDR3aa: SVEDRGIANTGELF; abundance: few; v_gene: TRBV29-1
CDR3aa: ASSWRGAKNIQY; abundance: many; v_gene: TRBV12-3/TRBV12-4
CDR3aa: ASSLMIGETTDTQY; abundance: .; v_gene: TRBV3-1
CDR3aa: ASQGLNPISGNTIY; abundance: .; v_gene: TRBV11-2
CDR3aa: ASSLVSEGETQY; abundance: few; v_gene: TRBV5-1
CDR3aa: ASSFWTSGGGNEQF; abundance: .; v_gene: TRBV28
CDR3aa: ITGGPNTGELF; abundance: .; v_gene: TRBV28
CDR3aa: ASSDRGRYEQY; abundance: few; v_gene: TRBV12-3/TRBV12-4
CDR3aa: SARQGRKVSYNSPLH; abundance: .; v_gene: TRBV20-1
CDR3aa: ASSHSTDNEQF; abundance: few; v_gene: TRBV3-1
CDR3aa: ASSVSGPSYNEQY; abundance: .; v_gene: TRBV9
CDR3aa: SARERFADTQY; abundance: few; v_gene: TRBV20-1
CDR3aa: SARVSAAAYEQY; abundance: many; v_gene: TRBV20-1
CDR3aa: ASSLSGTGGNQPQH; abundance: .; v_gene: TRBV7-9
CDR3aa: ASSLARDVGYNEQY; abundance: .; v_gene: TRBV7-9
CDR3aa: ASSLGSHNKNIQY; abundance: .; v_gene: TRBV2
CDR3aa: ASSRMSGGLNTGELF; abundance: .; v_gene: TRBV4-1
CDR3aa: ASSLAGPGEQY; abundance: many; v_gene: TRBV5-1